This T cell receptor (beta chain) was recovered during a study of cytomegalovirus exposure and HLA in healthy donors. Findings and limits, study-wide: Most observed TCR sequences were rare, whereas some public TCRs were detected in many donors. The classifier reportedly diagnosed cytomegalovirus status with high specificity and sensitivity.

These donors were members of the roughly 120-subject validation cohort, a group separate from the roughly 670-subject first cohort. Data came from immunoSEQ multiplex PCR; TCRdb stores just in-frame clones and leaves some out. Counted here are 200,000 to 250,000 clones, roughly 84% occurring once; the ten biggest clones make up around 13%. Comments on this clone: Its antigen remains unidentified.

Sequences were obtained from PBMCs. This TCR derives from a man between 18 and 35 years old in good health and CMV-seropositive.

The CDR3: CASSILGFGTDYSNQPQHF. The CDR3 nucleotides read TGTGCCAGTAGTATTTTGGGCTTTGGGACCGATTATAGCAATCAGCCCCAGCATTTT. The V and J genes are TRBV19 and TRBJ1-5; maybe TRBD1 (5 bases). Trimming shortened V by 3 bases and J by 0 bases, and 21 bases separated the two germline ends. The CDR3 length is 19 residues. The germline CDR1 and CDR2 sequences are LNHDA and SQIVND (reference sequence).